This TCR beta chain is from a study of tumor T cells in aggressive B-cell lymphoma. From germline, CDR1 is MNHNS and CDR2 SASEGT. The CDR3 length is 15 residues. V was clipped by 8 bases and J by 2 bases; unmatched bases: 9. Assay: immunoSEQ multiplex PCR; the TCRdb copy retains only in-frame clones and omits some. The sample holds over a thousand clones; over 75% are singletons and the top ten take about 12%. The sequence was obtained from an adult with diffuse large B cell lymphoma. The J gene is TRBJ1-5, the V gene TRBV6-1; TRBD1 agrees at 7 bases. Sequenced input: tumor tissue. CDR3 in DNA: TGTGCCAGCGGCCACAGGGGAAGAGGCAATCAGCCCCAGCATTTT. It codes for CASGHRGRGNQPQHF.